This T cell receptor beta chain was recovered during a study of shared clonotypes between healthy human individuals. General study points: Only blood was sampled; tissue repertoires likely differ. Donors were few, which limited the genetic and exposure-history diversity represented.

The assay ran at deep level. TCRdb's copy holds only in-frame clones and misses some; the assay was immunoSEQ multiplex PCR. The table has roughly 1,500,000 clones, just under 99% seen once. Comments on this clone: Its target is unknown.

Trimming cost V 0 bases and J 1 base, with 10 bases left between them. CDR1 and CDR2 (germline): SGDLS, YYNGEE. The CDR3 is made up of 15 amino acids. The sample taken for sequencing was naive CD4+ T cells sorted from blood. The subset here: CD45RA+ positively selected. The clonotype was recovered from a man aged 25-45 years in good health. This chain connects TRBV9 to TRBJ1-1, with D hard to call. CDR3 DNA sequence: TGTGCCAGCAGCGTAGATGACAAGTGGAACACTGAAGCTTTCTTT. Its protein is CASSVDDKWNTEAFF.